Each of the 25 T cell receptor beta chains below was sequenced from the same sample in a study of sequential checkpoint blockade in melanoma. Generated by immunoSEQ multiplex PCR, the TCRdb table keeps only in-frame clones and is missing some. The data show roughly 20,000 clones, with around four fifths seen just once and 35% to 45% held by the top ten. Regarding treatment: randomized to nivolumab then ipilimumab (arm A) or the reverse (arm B). Sample: CD8+ T cells sorted from blood (inferred from file names), taken from a patient given nivolumab and ipilimumab in sequence. The source of these receptors is a human donor with melanoma.

The chain couples TRBV7-9 to TRBJ2-7; a possible D gene is TRBD2 (5 bases). Per the germline V gene, CDR1 is SEHNR and CDR2 is FQNEAQ (reference sequence). V lost 1 base, J lost 2 bases, and 12 bases lay in between. The CDR3 has 15 residues. CDR3: CASSLGRTETYEQYF. CDR3 bases: TGTGCCAGCAGCTTAGGGAGGACGGAGACCTACGAGCAGTACTTC.

The V and J genes are TRBV7-8 and TRBJ2-7; 8 bases map to TRBD2. This CDR3 region has 16 residues. Losses at the gene ends were 7 bases for V and 4 bases for J; bases not matched to a gene: 15. Germline CDR1 SGHVS, CDR2 FQNEAQ. The CDR3 region has the DNA TGTGCCAGCACCATCTCAGCCCGACTAGCGAAATACGAGCAGTACTTC. Translating it yields CASTISARLAKYEQYF. Drawing the rest from reference TRBV7-8 and TRBJ2-7, the complete variable domain is GAGVSQSPRYKVAKRGQDVALRCDPISGHVSLFWYQQALGQGPEFLTYFQNEAQLDKSGLPSDRFFAERPEGSVSTLKIQRTQQEDSAVYLCASTISARLAKYEQYFGPGTRLTVT.

The J gene is TRBJ2-1, the V gene TRBV6-6, with TRBD2 matching 11 bases. V shed 0 bases, J shed 5 bases, and the junction held 3 bases outside the gene matches. Germline loops: CDR1 MNHNY, CDR2 SVGAGI (reference sequence). This CDR3 is 16 amino acids long. DNA of the CDR3: TGTGCCAGCAGTTACTCACTAGCGGGAGTCGACAATGAGCAGTTCTTC. Amino acid sequence: CASSYSLAGVDNEQFF.

The V and J genes are TRBV30 and TRBJ1-1; a possible D gene is TRBD1 (6 bases). With 0 bases removed from V and 2 bases from J, the gap between germline ends came to 10 bases. The CDR3 has 14 amino acids. In germline, CDR1 is GTSNPN, CDR2 SVGIG (reference sequence). CDR3 in amino acids: CAWSVSGQNTEAFF. The CDR3 bases are TGTGCCTGGAGTGTCTCGGGACAAAACACTGAAGCTTTCTTT.

This clone was counted a few times. For the CDR3, the DNA is TGTGCCAGCAGTTCAGCGGGGGCGGGAGAGACCCAGTACTTC. Protein: CASSSAGAGETQYF. The chain couples TRBV28 to TRBJ2-5; 8 bases are shared with TRBD2. Trimming cost V 4 bases and J 4 bases; bases outside gene matches: 5. CDR1 and CDR2 (germline): MDHEN, SYDVKM. The CDR3 runs 14 residues.

The chain uses TRBV4-1 and TRBJ2-7; no clear D. V gave up 1 base and J gave up 3 bases, with 7 bases separating them. The CDR3 sequence is 13 residues long. Germline assignment: CDR1 MGHRA and CDR2 YSYEKL. As DNA, the CDR3 is TGCGCCAGCAGCCAAGGACTGGGCTACGAGCAGTACTTC. Translating it yields CASSQGLGYEQYF.

This sequence joins TRBV7-9 and TRBJ2-1; 9 positions match TRBD2. CDR1 is SEHNR, CDR2 FQNEAQ, per germline (reference sequence). The CDR3 is made up of 15 amino acids. Trimming removed 0 bases from V and 8 bases from J; junction bases left unmatched: 5. The CDR3 coding sequence is TGTGCCAGCAGCTTAGCTAGCGGGGGCAGGGATGAGCAGTTCTTC. It encodes CASSLASGGRDEQFF.

The V gene is TRBV11-2, the J gene TRBJ1-1, with D perhaps matching TRBD1 (6 bases). The CDR3 is 12 amino acids. V was pared by 5 bases and J by 4 bases, with 8 bases between. Germline V CDR1 and CDR2: SGHAT, FQNNGV. The CDR3 reads CASSPGVTEAFF. CDR3 nucleotide sequence: TGTGCCAGCAGCCCAGGGGTCACTGAAGCTTTCTTT.

The V call is TRBV7-9, the J call TRBJ2-1; a possible D gene is TRBD2 (6 bases). CDR1 is SEHNR, CDR2 FQNEAQ, per germline (reference sequence). This CDR3 contains 12 residues. V dropped 6 bases and J dropped 9 bases, with 12 bases sitting between them. Written as DNA, the CDR3 is TGTGCCAGCAGTGCAGGGAGGAGTGAGCAGTTCTTC. It is translated as CASSAGRSEQFF.

Notes on this clone: Distinct nucleotide sequences in the sample also encode this CDR3. The chain is built from TRBV7-9 and TRBJ2-1; maybe TRBD2 (6 bases). V lost 3 bases, J lost 10 bases, and 22 bases lay in between. The CDR3 sequence is 16 residues long. Germline lookup yields CDR1 SEHNR and CDR2 FQNEAQ (reference sequence). CDR3 loop: CASSFLPPGSSGEQFF. The DNA of the CDR3 is TGTGCCAGCAGCTTCCTCCCCCCAGGCTCAAGCGGGGAGCAGTTCTTC.

This sequence joins TRBV27 and TRBJ2-7; possibly TRBD1 for D (6 bases). Germline CDR1 is MNHEY and CDR2 is SMNVEV (reference sequence). The CDR3 sequence is 15 residues long. Trimming removed 0 bases from V and 6 bases from J, with 15 bases in between. Here the CDR3 DNA reads TGTGCCAGCAGTTTATCAGGACAGCCCAGCGGCGAGCAGTACTTC. It translates to CASSLSGQPSGEQYF.

V usage is TRBV7-9 and J usage is TRBJ2-7; D perhaps matches TRBD1 (6 bases). The CDR3 consists of 17 residues. V lost 5 bases and J lost 3, with 23 bases in between. The germline gives CDR1 SEHNR, CDR2 FQNEAQ (reference sequence). CDR3 loop: CASSGRAGENKFYEQYF. CDR3 nucleotide sequence: TGTGCCAGCAGCGGACGAGCAGGGGAAAATAAGTTCTACGAGCAGTACTTC.

The chain is built from TRBV7-9 and TRBJ2-1; TRBD2 matches 7 bases. The germline V gene encodes CDR1 SEHNR and CDR2 FQNEAQ (reference sequence). V lost 5 bases to trimming and J lost 2 bases; unmatched junction nucleotides: 6. This CDR3 comprises 15 residues. This CDR3 reads CASSPPAGTYNEQFF. CDR3 sequence (DNA): TGTGCCAGCAGCCCCCCAGCGGGAACCTACAATGAGCAGTTCTTC.

This sequence joins TRBV5-4 and TRBJ1-2; 10 bases are a match to TRBD1. CDR1 SGHNT and CDR2 YYREEE come from the germline V gene (reference sequence). Losses at the gene ends were 3 bases for V and 5 bases for J; bases not matched to a gene: 4. This CDR3 spans 14 amino acids. CDR3 sequence: CASSSGQGSYGYTF. Written as DNA, the CDR3 is TGTGCCAGCAGCTCGGGACAGGGGAGTTATGGCTACACCTTC.

The genes are TRBV19 and TRBJ1-1; TRBD1 matches at 7 bases. The V segment lost 5 bases and the J segment 4 bases; nucleotides outside the gene matches: 4. The germline gives CDR1 LNHDA, CDR2 SQIVND (reference sequence). This CDR3 has 13 amino acids. The DNA for the CDR3 is TGTGCCAGTAGTTACAGGGGTAGCACTGAAGCTTTCTTT. Translation: CASSYRGSTEAFF.

The chain links TRBV6-6 to TRBJ1-2, with TRBD1 matching 9 bases. The V gene's germline CDR1 is MNHNY and CDR2 SVGAGI (reference sequence). Trimming removed 0 bases from V and 2 bases from J; junction bases left unmatched: 1. This CDR3 spans 15 amino acids. This chain's CDR3 is CASSYSGTGNYGYTF. The CDR3, as DNA: TGTGCCAGCAGTTACTCTGGGACAGGGAACTATGGCTACACCTTC.

This clone was seen a few times. This chain joins TRBV14 and TRBJ2-2, with D possibly being TRBD1 (5 bases). CDR3 length: 15 amino acids. The germline V and J ends were trimmed by 4 bases and 2 bases, with 11 bases remaining between them. CDR1 is SGHDN and CDR2 is FVKESK in the germline V gene. The CDR3 here is CASSPTAFNTGELFF. CDR3 DNA: TGTGCCAGCAGCCCGACAGCTTTTAACACCGGGGAGCTGTTTTTT.

The CDR3 region is CAWSVFAGGEDTQYF. The CDR3 coding sequence is TGTGCCTGGAGTGTATTTGCGGGGGGAGAGGATACGCAGTATTTT. The chain couples TRBV30 to TRBJ2-3; 8 bases match TRBD2. With V trimmed by 0 bases and J by 6 bases, 8 bases remained unmatched. CDR1 is GTSNPN and CDR2 is SVGIG in the germline V gene (reference sequence). This CDR3 has 15 amino acids.

This CDR3 is CASSTGDTSSYEQYF. The DNA for the CDR3 is TGTGCCAGCAGCACCGGGGACACTAGCTCCTACGAGCAGTACTTC. The chain joins TRBV9 to TRBJ2-7; the D gene is possibly TRBD1 (6 bases). The germline V gene has CDR1 SGDLS and CDR2 YYNGEE. The CDR3 runs to 15 residues. V lost 4 bases and J 0 bases, leaving 14 bases between the germline ends. Using reference TRBV9 and TRBJ2-7 for the parts outside the CDR3, the full variable domain is DSGVTQTPKHLITATGQRVTLRCSPRSGDLSVYWYQQSLDQGLQFLIQYYNGEERAKGNILERFSAQQFPDLHSELNLSSLELGDSALYFCASSTGDTSSYEQYFGPGTRLTVT.

This chain links TRBV5-5 with TRBJ1-5, with 11 bases aligning to TRBD1. The CDR3 is 17 amino acids. The J segment lost 2 bases and the V segment lost 0 bases, leaving 4 bases of the junction unmatched. CDR1 is SGHKS and CDR2 is YYEKEE in the germline V gene (reference sequence). CDR3 nucleotides: TGTGCCAGCAGCTTGGTAGGACAGGGGGCTGGCAATCAGCCCCAGCATTTT. This encodes CASSLVGQGAGNQPQHF.

The gene calls are TRBV7-8 and TRBJ1-2; 9 bases fit TRBD1. Trimming took 1 base from V and 0 from J; bases not matched to a gene: 12. This CDR3 has 19 residues. Germline V gene data show CDR1 as SGHVS and CDR2 as FQNEAQ. In nucleotides, the CDR3 is TGTGCCAGCAGCTTAGTATTCCGGGACAGGGACAACCCTAACTATGGCTACACCTTC. This encodes CASSLVFRDRDNPNYGYTF.

V gene TRBV5-6 combines with J gene TRBJ2-7; D is ambiguous. This CDR3 contains 15 residues. Per germline, CDR1 SGHDT and CDR2 YYEEEE. Trimming pared 0 bases from V and 0 bases from J, leaving 10 bases between. The CDR3 spells CASSLEAGRSYEQYF. In nucleotides, the CDR3 is TGTGCCAGCAGCTTGGAGGCAGGCCGCTCCTACGAGCAGTACTTC.

This chain links TRBV19 with TRBJ1-1; tentatively, D is TRBD1 (5 bases). Per the germline V gene, CDR1 is LNHDA and CDR2 is SQIVND (reference sequence). V shed 5 bases and J shed 3 bases, with 16 bases lying between them. There are 15 residues in the CDR3. The CDR3 sequence is CASSLGGGADTEAFF. The CDR3 region has the DNA TGTGCCAGTAGTTTGGGGGGAGGGGCGGACACTGAAGCTTTCTTT.

The rearrangement uses TRBV2 and TRBJ2-2, with TRBD1 as a possible D gene (6 bases). The CDR3 runs to 13 residues. V shed 6 bases and J shed 4 bases, with 9 bases lying between them. Germline CDR1 SNHLY, CDR2 FYNNEI. As DNA, the CDR3 is TGTGCCAGCAGGCTGACAGGCACCGGGGAGCTGTTTTTT. Amino acid sequence: CASRLTGTGELFF.

The rearrangement joins TRBV7-9 to TRBJ1-6; D might be TRBD1 (5 bases). The CDR3 runs 14 residues. V was pared by 5 bases and J by 6 bases, with 11 bases between. Looked up from germline, CDR1 is SEHNR and CDR2 is FQNEAQ (reference sequence). The CDR3 is CASSQRQSNSPLHF. CDR3 DNA: TGTGCCAGCAGCCAGAGACAGAGTAATTCACCCCTCCACTTT.